This passage covers 8 T cell receptor beta chains from one sample sequenced in a study of tumor-infiltrating lymphocytes in primary liver carcinoma. Joint extraction of RNA and DNA used roughly 17-32 mg of bulk tissue that was unsorted. Priming with a constant-region primer yielded TCR beta cDNA from roughly 0.45 ug total RNA. ARM-PCR, slightly modified, supplied the TCR beta libraries through three nested multiplex PCR rounds. The first two PCR rounds used TRBV1-TRBV30 forward primers with a C-beta reverse primer, nine to eleven cycles each. TCRdb analysed the multiplex PCR reads with MiXCR anew, one entry per CDR3 protein. The data hold some 130,000 distinct CDR3 sequences, with 65% to 75% observed a single time. Sequencing was carried out using tumor-adjacent normal liver tissue. Source of these receptors: a woman aged 55 to 70 with primary liver carcinoma and hepatitis B virus infection.

Remarks on this clonotype: The CDR3 does not end in the conserved phenylalanine or tryptophan, so this is likely a read error. The DNA is omitted, as the CDR3 cannot be located on it reliably, and the CDR3 follows TCRdb's listing. V gene TRBV10-3 combines with J gene TRBJ2-5; TRBD1, the table's D call, was not compared with the DNA. The CDR3 contains 15 residues when both ends are counted. The germline V gene encodes CDR1 ENHRY and CDR2 SYGVKD. CDR3 region: CAISGQVNSQEIQYS.

This sequence joins TRBV29-1 and TRBJ1-5, with 8 bases identical to TRBD1. The end of the DNA is better explained by TRBJ2-3, so the J call may be wrong. The germline gives CDR1 SQVTM, CDR2 ANQGSEA. The CDR3 runs to 13 residues. The CDR3 coding sequence is TGCAGCGTTGGGACAGGGCTGAATCAGCTCCAGTATTTT. Translated, it gives CSVGTGLNQLQYF.

In this sample, this clonotype turned up a few times. The chain links TRBV20-1 to TRBJ1-1; D gene unclear. CDR3 length equals 13 residues. Germline loops: CDR1 DFQATT, CDR2 SNEGSKA (reference sequence). V was pared by 1 base and J by 1 base, with 7 bases between. CDR3 in amino acids: CSARGDGNTEAFF. CDR3 DNA sequence: TGCAGTGCTAGAGGCGATGGGAACACTGAAGCTTTCTTT.

On this clonotype itself: At one end, the junction sequence differs from germline, possibly due to a read error. The chain combines TRBV29-1 with TRBJ1-2; possible D gene TRBD1, 6 bases. The CDR3 is 19 amino acids. The germline gives CDR1 SQVTM, CDR2 ANQGSEA. CDR3 in DNA: TGCAGCGTTGAAGCCCTCCGGCGGACAGAGGGCGCGGGAAACTATGACTACACCTTC. Its translation is CSVEALRRTEGAGNYDYTF.

With regard to this clonotype: This may arise from a read error, as a much more abundant clone is one base away. The chain is built from TRBV30 and TRBJ2-1, with D possibly being TRBD1 or TRBD2 (5 bases each). The CDR3 is made up of 15 amino acids. The V gene's germline CDR1 is GTSNPN and CDR2 SVGIG (reference sequence). The CDR3 spells CAWSRGQGTYSEQFF. The CDR3 nucleotides are TGTGCCTGGAGTAGAGGGCAGGGCACCTACAGTGAGCAGTTCTTC.

Points on this clonotype: One junction end does not reproduce the germline sequence, and a read error may be involved. The rearrangement links TRBV11-3 to TRBJ1-1, with D perhaps matching TRBD1 (5 bases). The CDR3 is 14 residues long. In germline, CDR1 is SGHNT, CDR2 YENEEA. DNA for the CDR3: TGTGCCAGCAGCTTATGTAGGGGAAGCACTGAAGCCTTCTTT. This sequence encodes CASSLCRGSTEAFF.

This clonotype was detected only once. One end of the junction varies from germline; a read error may be responsible. CDR3 sequence: CASSLGTSGKLERLF. The CDR3 nucleotides are TGTGCCAGCAGTTTAGGAACTAGCGGGAAGCTTGAGCGGTTATTC. The V call is TRBV11-3, the J call TRBJ2-1; 10 bases line up with TRBD2. The CDR3 is 15 amino acids. Germline CDR1 reads SGHNT; CDR2 reads YENEEA.

This chain joins TRBV5-8 and TRBJ2-5; D unclear. Trimming cost V 0 bases and J 7 bases, with 10 bases left between them. This CDR3 spans 13 amino acids. Germline V CDR1 and CDR2: SGHTS, YDEGEE. The CDR3 is CASSLEDHGTQYF. DNA of the CDR3: TGTGCCAGCAGCTTGGAGGACCATGGGACCCAGTACTTC.